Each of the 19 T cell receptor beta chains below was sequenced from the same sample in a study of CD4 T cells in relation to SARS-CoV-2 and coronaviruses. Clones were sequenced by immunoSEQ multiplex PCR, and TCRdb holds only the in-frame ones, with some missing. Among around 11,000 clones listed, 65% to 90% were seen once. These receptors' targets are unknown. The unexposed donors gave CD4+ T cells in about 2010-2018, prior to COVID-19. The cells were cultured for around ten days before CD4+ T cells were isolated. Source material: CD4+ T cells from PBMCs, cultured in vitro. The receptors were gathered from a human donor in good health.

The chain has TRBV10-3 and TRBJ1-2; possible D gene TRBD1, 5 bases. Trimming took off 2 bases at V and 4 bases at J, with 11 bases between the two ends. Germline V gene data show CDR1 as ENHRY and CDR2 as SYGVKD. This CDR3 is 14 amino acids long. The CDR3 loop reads CAISEPRQPYGYTF. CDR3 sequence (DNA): TGTGCCATCAGTGAGCCCCGACAGCCCTATGGCTACACCTTC.

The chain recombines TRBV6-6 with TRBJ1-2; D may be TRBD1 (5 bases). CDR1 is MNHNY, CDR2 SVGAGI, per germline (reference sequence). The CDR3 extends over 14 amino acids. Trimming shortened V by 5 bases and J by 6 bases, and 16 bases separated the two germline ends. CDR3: CASSRTRIGDGYTF. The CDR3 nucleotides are TGTGCCAGCAGTCGGACACGGATTGGGGATGGCTACACCTTC.

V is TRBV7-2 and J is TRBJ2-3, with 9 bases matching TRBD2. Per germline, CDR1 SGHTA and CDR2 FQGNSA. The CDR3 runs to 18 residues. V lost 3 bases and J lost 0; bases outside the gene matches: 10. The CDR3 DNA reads TGTGCCAGCAGCTTTAGCGGGGGTTTTACGATTAGCACAGATACGCAGTATTTT. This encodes CASSFSGGFTISTDTQYF.

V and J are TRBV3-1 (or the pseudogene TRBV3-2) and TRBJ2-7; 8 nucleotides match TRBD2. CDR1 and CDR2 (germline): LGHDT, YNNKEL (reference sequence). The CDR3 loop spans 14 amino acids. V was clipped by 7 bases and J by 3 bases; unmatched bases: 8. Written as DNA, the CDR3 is TGTGCCAGCAAACCGGGACTAGGATTCTACGAGCAGTACTTC. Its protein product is CASKPGLGFYEQYF.

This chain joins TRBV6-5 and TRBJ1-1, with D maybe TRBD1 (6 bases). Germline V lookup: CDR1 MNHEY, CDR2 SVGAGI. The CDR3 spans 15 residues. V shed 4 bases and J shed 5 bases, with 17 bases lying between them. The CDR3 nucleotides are TGTGCCAGCAGTTTAGAACAGGGATTTACGACTGAAGCTTTCTTT. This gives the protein CASSLEQGFTTEAFF.

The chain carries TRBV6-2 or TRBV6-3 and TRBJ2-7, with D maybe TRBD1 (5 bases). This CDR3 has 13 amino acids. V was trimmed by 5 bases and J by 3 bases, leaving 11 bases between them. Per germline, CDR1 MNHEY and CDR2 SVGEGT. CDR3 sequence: CASSRKGNYEQYF. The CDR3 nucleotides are TGTGCCAGCAGTAGGAAGGGGAACTACGAGCAGTACTTC.

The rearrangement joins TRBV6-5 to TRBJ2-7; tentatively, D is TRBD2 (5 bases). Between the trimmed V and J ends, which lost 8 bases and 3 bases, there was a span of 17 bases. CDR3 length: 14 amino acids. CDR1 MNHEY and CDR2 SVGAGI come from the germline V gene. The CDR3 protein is CASSAGLYIYEQYF. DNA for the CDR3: TGTGCCAGCTCGGCCGGACTCTACATCTACGAGCAGTACTTC.

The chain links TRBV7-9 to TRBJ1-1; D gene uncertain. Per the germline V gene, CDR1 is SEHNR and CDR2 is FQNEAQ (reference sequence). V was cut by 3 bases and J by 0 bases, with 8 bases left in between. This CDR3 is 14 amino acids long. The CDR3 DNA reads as TGTGCCAGCAGCTTTACGGATATGAACACTGAAGCTTTCTTT. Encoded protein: CASSFTDMNTEAFF. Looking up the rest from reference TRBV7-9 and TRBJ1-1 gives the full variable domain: DTGVSQNPRHKITKRGQNVTFRCDPISEHNRLYWYRQTLGQGPEFLTYFQNEAQLEKSRLLSDRFSAERPKGSFSTLEIQRTEQGDSAMYLCASSFTDMNTEAFFGQGTRLTVV.

Here the CDR3 DNA reads TGTGCCAGCACGAAAGCAGCAACTAACACCGGGGAGCTGTTTTTT. The encoded protein is CASTKAATNTGELFF. The chain links TRBV6-5 to TRBJ2-2; D is ambiguous. The V end was cut by 7 bases, the J end by 2 bases, with 14 bases between. Looked up from germline, CDR1 is MNHEY and CDR2 is SVGAGI. The CDR3 contains 15 residues.

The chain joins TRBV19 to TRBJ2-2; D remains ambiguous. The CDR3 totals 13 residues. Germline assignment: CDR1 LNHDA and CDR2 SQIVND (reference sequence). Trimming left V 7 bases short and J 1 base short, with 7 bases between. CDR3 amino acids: CASTSGNTGELFF. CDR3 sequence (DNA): TGTGCCAGTACATCAGGGAACACCGGGGAGCTGTTTTTT.

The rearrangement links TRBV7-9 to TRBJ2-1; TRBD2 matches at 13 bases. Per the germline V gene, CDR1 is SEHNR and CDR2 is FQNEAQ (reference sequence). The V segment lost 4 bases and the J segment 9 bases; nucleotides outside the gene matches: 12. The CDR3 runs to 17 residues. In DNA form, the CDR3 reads TGTGCCAGCAGCTCCTACTTCTCCACTAGCGGGGGGGCTGAGCAGTTCTTC. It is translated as CASSSYFSTSGGAEQFF.

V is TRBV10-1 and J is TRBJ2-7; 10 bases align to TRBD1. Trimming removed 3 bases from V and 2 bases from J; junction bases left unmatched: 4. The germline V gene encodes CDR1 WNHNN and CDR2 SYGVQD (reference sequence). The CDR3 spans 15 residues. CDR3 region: CASSDSGTGAYEQYF. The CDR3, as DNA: TGCGCCAGCAGTGACTCCGGGACAGGGGCCTACGAGCAGTACTTC.

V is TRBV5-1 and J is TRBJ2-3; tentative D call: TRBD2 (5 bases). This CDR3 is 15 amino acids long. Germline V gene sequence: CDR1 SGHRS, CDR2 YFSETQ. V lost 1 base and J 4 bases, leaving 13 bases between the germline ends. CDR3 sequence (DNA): TGCGCCAGCAGCTTGAAACGGGATTACGCAGATACGCAGTATTTT. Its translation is CASSLKRDYADTQYF.

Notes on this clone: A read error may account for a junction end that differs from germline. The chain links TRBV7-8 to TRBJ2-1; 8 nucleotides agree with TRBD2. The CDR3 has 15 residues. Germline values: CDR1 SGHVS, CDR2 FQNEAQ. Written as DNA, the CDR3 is TGTGCCAGCAGCTTGGCTAGCGGGTCCTTCAATGAGCAGTTCTTC. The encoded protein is CASSLASGSFNEQFF.

The CDR3 reads CASTSGLAGIVEFF. CDR3 nucleotide sequence: TGTGCCAGCACATCGGGACTAGCGGGAATCGTGGAGTTCTTC. The chain combines TRBV6-5 with TRBJ2-1; 13 bases line up with TRBD2. The ends lost 7 bases at V and 14 bases at J; junction bases unmatched: 11. This CDR3 spans 14 amino acids. Germline lookup yields CDR1 MNHEY and CDR2 SVGAGI.

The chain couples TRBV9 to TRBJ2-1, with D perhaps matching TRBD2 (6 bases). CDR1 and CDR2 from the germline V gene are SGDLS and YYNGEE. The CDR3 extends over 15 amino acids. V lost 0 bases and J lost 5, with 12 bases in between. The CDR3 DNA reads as TGTGCCAGCAGCGTAGAGGGAGGACGCCACAATGAGCAGTTCTTC. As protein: CASSVEGGRHNEQFF.

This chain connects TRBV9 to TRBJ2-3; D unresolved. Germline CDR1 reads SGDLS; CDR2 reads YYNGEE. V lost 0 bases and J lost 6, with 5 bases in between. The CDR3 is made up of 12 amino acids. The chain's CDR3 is CASSVGWDTQYF. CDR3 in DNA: TGTGCCAGCAGCGTAGGATGGGATACGCAGTATTTT.

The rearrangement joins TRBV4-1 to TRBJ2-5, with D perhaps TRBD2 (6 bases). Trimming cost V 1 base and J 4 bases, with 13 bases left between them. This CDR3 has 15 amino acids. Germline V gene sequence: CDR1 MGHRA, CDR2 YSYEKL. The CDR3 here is CASSQAGAGLETQYF. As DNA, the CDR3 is TGCGCCAGCAGCCAAGCTGGAGCGGGTCTAGAGACCCAGTACTTC.

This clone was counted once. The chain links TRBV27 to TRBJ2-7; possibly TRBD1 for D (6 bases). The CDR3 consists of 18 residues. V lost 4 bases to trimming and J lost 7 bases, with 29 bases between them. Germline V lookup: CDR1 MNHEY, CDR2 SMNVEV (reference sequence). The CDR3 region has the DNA TGTGCCAGCAGTTCCCCGAGCCTGCCGGCAGGGGCAACCGGGGAGCAGTACTTC. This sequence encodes CASSSPSLPAGATGEQYF.